The clone carrying this T cell receptor beta chain has a handful of counts. This sample was included in a study of blood T cell repertoires in COVID-19. As for the study in general: COVID-19 samples, acute and convalescent, were from the United States, Italy and Spain. From T cells, B-cell-depleted T cells, or PBMCs came the material, which was cDNA or gDNA.

This CDR3 is 13 amino acids long. Germline CDR1 is LNHDA and CDR2 is SQIVND (reference sequence). The germline V and J ends were trimmed by 10 bases and 0 bases, with 12 bases remaining between them. In the study's own analysis: For nucleated cells, counts were estimated from reference gene primer amplification. Measured with immunoSEQ multiplex PCR; TCRdb has only the in-frame clones, and not every one. Clonal size and the V and J genes are those of that table, whereas D and trimming came from the DNA. The table shows about 160,000 clones, with over 65% occurring only once. This chain joins TRBV19 and TRBJ1-1, with D hard to call. The TCR originated in a man between 60 and 75 years old with acute or convalescent COVID-19. The source material was peripheral blood. The CDR3 here is CATSTDLNTEAFF. In nucleotides, the CDR3 is TGTGCCACCTCCACAGACCTGAACACTGAAGCTTTCTTT.